The T cell receptor beta chain under discussion was sequenced for a study of Ad26.COV2.S vaccination and SARS-CoV-2 variants. There are 17 residues in the CDR3. Treatment defined: roughly 19 received Ad26.COV2.S at low or high dose, single or two shots; 5 received placebo; per-sample allocation not given. Samples were taken on day 63 after the first vaccine or placebo injection. Using immunoSEQ multiplex PCR, the repertoire was profiled, and TCRdb retains in-frame clones only, with some absent. The sample includes 200,000 to 300,000 clones, 87% seen only once; the top ten take less than 3.5%. The receptor's source is a person aged 18-60 years who received the Ad26.COV2.S COVID-19 vaccine or a placebo. The starting material was peripheral blood, obtained in a trial of Ad26.COV2.S vaccine versus placebo. The rearrangement joins TRBV21-1 to TRBJ1-3. TRBV21-1 is deemed a pseudogene. CDR3 DNA: TGTGCCAGCAGCAAAGAGGGACTAAGGGGTTCTGGAAACACCATATATTTT. Translating gives CASSKEGLRGSGNTIYF.